In this sample, the clone carrying this T cell receptor (beta chain) turned up once. Its target is not known. Study processing details: Putative leukemic clones, approximately 61 in all, each exceeded 5% of the repertoire. Assay used: immunoSEQ multiplex PCR; TCRdb lists only in-frame clones, some missing. That table furnishes V, J and clone size, whereas the DNA furnished D and trimming. This sample has roughly 4,600 clones, with around 80% found just once. The data derive from a study of STAT5B mutations in CD4+ large granular lymphocyte leukemia. Germline V gene lookup returns CDR1 SQVTM and CDR2 ANQGSEA. Trimming removed 4 bases from V and 1 base from J, with 7 bases in between. The CDR3 runs 13 residues. Study findings and constraints: Main leukemic clonotypes were patient-specific, but around 25% appeared at low frequency elsewhere.

Sample: PBMCs. This chain uses TRBV29-1 with TRBJ2-2; no definite D call. The TCR sequence derives from a man aged 65 to 79 with CD4+ T-cell large granular lymphocyte leukemia. The CDR3 sequence: CSVAEQNTGELFF. CDR3 in DNA: TGCAGCGTTGCGGAGCAGAACACCGGGGAGCTGTTTTTT.